Listed here are 27 T cell receptor beta chains from one sample, sequenced in a study of T-cell memory formation after mild COVID-19. TCRdb re-derived calls from the 5' RACE reads in MiXCR, one entry per CDR3 protein. The sample shows 75,000 to 95,000 distinct CDR3 sequences, less than 15% of them seen only once. Sequencing input: PBMCs or a T cell subset sorted from them (not recorded which). The receptors come from a man between 18 and 35 years old who had mild COVID-19 (a few samples of this study predate the infection). Cell type and time point are not known.

Here the CDR3 reads CASRELWHGNSPLHF. DNA of the CDR3: TGTGCCAGCAGAGAGCTGTGGCATGGAAATTCACCCCTCCACTTT. The chain employs TRBV6-6 and TRBJ1-6; D remains ambiguous. Per the germline V gene, CDR1 is MNHNY and CDR2 is SVGAGI (reference sequence). The germline V and J ends were trimmed by 6 bases and 7 bases, with 16 bases remaining between them. CDR3 size: 15 residues.

This rearrangement joins TRBV7-9 to TRBJ2-1, with 7 bases identical to TRBD1. CDR1 SEHNR and CDR2 FQNEAQ come from the germline V gene (reference sequence). V lost 5 bases and J lost 8; bases outside the gene matches: 12. This CDR3 has 15 amino acids. Here the CDR3 reads CASSPGQDRGYEQFF. The CDR3, as DNA: TGTGCCAGCAGCCCCGGACAGGACCGAGGGTATGAGCAGTTCTTC.

Here the CDR3 reads CASRPGTGGEKLFF. In DNA, the CDR3 is TGTGCCAGTAGGCCTGGGACAGGGGGTGAAAAACTGTTTTTT. The chain employs TRBV19 and TRBJ1-4; 11 nucleotides match TRBD1. The CDR3 covers 14 residues. From germline, CDR1 is LNHDA and CDR2 SQIVND (reference sequence). The junction had 4 bases not matched to a gene; V was cut back by 6 bases and J by 7 bases.

This clonotype was seen more than once but under ten times. CDR3 loop: CASSLLGRADEAFF. Written as DNA, the CDR3 is TGTGCCAGCAGCTTACTGGGACGGGCTGATGAAGCTTTCTTT. The chain links TRBV7-6 to TRBJ1-1; TRBD1 is a possible D gene (5 bases). The CDR3 runs 14 residues. Germline loops: CDR1 SGHVS, CDR2 FNYEAQ. V dropped 2 bases and J dropped 7 bases, with 14 bases sitting between them.

The rearrangement uses TRBV5-8 and TRBJ2-7; 8 bases align to TRBD2. Looked up from germline, CDR1 is SGHTS and CDR2 is YDEGEE. V lost 6 bases, J lost 5 bases, and 4 bases stayed unmatched. This CDR3 is built from 12 residues. CDR3 bases: TGTGCCAGCACCACCGGGGGGGACGAGCAGTACGTC. Its translation: CASTTGGDEQYV.

CDR3 protein: CSVETRQGDYEQYF. As DNA, the CDR3 is TGCAGCGTTGAAACCAGACAGGGGGACTACGAGCAGTACTTC. V usage is TRBV29-1 and J usage is TRBJ2-7, with 9 bases identical to TRBD1. Per the germline V gene, CDR1 is SQVTM and CDR2 is ANQGSEA. The CDR3 is 14 amino acids. The ends lost 2 bases at V and 3 bases at J; junction bases unmatched: 5.

The chain couples TRBV7-3 to TRBJ1-5, with no clear D. CDR1 SGHTA and CDR2 FQGTGA come from the germline V gene. This CDR3 has 14 residues. The V end lost 6 bases, the J end lost 5 bases, and 14 bases lay between the germline ends. The CDR3 here is CASRGKRPHQPQHF. In nucleotides, the CDR3 is TGTGCCAGCAGGGGAAAGAGGCCCCATCAGCCCCAGCATTTT.

This clonotype was detected only once. The CDR3 protein is CASSQAIDQPQHF. CDR3 DNA sequence: TGCGCCAGCAGCCAAGCAATAGATCAGCCCCAGCATTTT. This chain connects TRBV4-1 to TRBJ1-5; D call uncertain. CDR3 length equals 13 residues. Germline V lookup: CDR1 MGHRA, CDR2 YSYEKL. Trimming left V 1 base short and J 5 bases short, with 6 bases between.

This chain joins TRBV7-3 and TRBJ2-3; 7 bases align to TRBD1. Per the germline V gene, CDR1 is SGHTA and CDR2 is FQGTGA. The CDR3 has 14 residues. The trim removed 5 bases at V and 4 bases at J, leaving 6 bases unmatched. The CDR3 is CASSPTGSSDTQYF. The CDR3 bases are TGTGCCAGCAGCCCGACAGGGAGTTCAGATACGCAGTATTTT. Drawing the rest from reference TRBV7-3 and TRBJ2-3, the complete variable domain is GAGVSQTPSNKVTEKGKYVELRCDPISGHTALYWYRQSLGQGPEFLIYFQGTGAADDSGLPNDRFFAVRPEGSVSTLKIQRTERGDSAVYLCASSPTGSSDTQYFGPGTRLTVL.

The CDR3 region has the DNA TGTGCCAGCAGTGACCCCGGGACTCCAGGGTCCCAGTACTTC. Translation gives CASSDPGTPGSQYF. The chain couples TRBV2 to TRBJ2-5; TRBD2 is a possible D gene (6 bases). V was trimmed by 3 bases and J by 9 bases, leaving 17 bases between them. This CDR3 spans 14 amino acids. Germline assignment: CDR1 SNHLY and CDR2 FYNNEI.

This sequence joins TRBV6-6 and TRBJ2-7; 11 bases line up with TRBD1. The trim removed 4 bases at V and 5 bases at J, leaving 13 bases unmatched. Germline loops: CDR1 MNHNY, CDR2 SVGAGI (reference sequence). The CDR3 extends over 17 amino acids. In nucleotides, the CDR3 is TGTGCCAGCAGTTTTCAACCTCCGGGACAGGGGGACCACGAGCAGTACTTC. Translating it yields CASSFQPPGQGDHEQYF.

This clonotype was detected only a few times. The chain has TRBV7-3 and TRBJ2-1; 8 bases are a match to TRBD2. Trimming at V came to 4 bases and at J to 2 bases, leaving 1 base not matched to a gene. CDR1 and CDR2 from the germline V gene are SGHTA and FQGTGA. The CDR3 has 14 amino acids. The CDR3: CASSSGLAYNEQFF. The DNA of the CDR3 is TGTGCCAGCAGCTCGGGACTAGCCTACAATGAGCAGTTCTTC.

This chain connects TRBV9 to TRBJ2-3; D gene uncertain. This CDR3 is 12 amino acids long. Germline V gene sequence: CDR1 SGDLS, CDR2 YYNGEE. The V and J ends lost 2 bases and 8 bases respectively, with 9 bases between them. CDR3 nucleotides: TGTGCCAGCAGCGTCTCCGGTAGTACGCAGTATTTT. Amino acids: CASSVSGSTQYF.

The chain has TRBV5-4 and TRBJ2-1; D possibly corresponds to TRBD2 (6 bases). CDR3 length: 14 residues. Germline V CDR1 and CDR2: SGHNT, YYREEE (reference sequence). V was pared by 2 bases and J by 6 bases, with 12 bases between. CDR3 loop: CASSFRWGVNEQFF. The CDR3, as DNA: TGTGCCAGCAGCTTTAGGTGGGGGGTCAATGAGCAGTTCTTC.

The chain has TRBV7-9 and TRBJ1-6, with D possibly TRBD1 on 6 matching bases. There are 16 residues in the CDR3. Trimming pared 2 bases from V and 6 bases from J, leaving 14 bases between. Germline CDR1 and CDR2: SEHNR and FQNEAQ (reference sequence). The CDR3 bases are TGTGCCAGCAGCTTACTGGGGGGACATCCTAATTCACCCCTCCACTTT. This translates into CASSLLGGHPNSPLHF.

This chain uses TRBV14 with TRBJ2-1; TRBD2 matches 9 bases. This CDR3 has 12 residues. CDR1 and CDR2 from the germline V gene are SGHDN and FVKESK. V lost 6 bases and J lost 9; bases outside the gene matches: 3. The CDR3 protein is CASRRAGGEQFF. As DNA, the CDR3 is TGTGCCAGCAGACGAGCGGGGGGTGAGCAGTTCTTC.

This clonotype was observed a handful of times. The chain combines TRBV7-8 with TRBJ2-1; 7 nucleotides align to TRBD2. This CDR3 has 15 residues. Trimming at V came to 2 bases and at J to 6 bases, leaving 7 bases not matched to a gene. Germline V gives CDR1 SGHVS, CDR2 FQNEAQ. CDR3: CASSLFASGGNEQFF. CDR3 coding DNA: TGTGCCAGCAGCTTATTCGCTAGCGGAGGCAATGAGCAGTTCTTC.

This clonotype was seen ten or more times. This chain uses TRBV9 with TRBJ2-4; 9 bases are a match to TRBD2. CDR1 and CDR2 (germline): SGDLS, YYNGEE. The CDR3 consists of 17 residues. Germline trimming cut 0 bases from V and 4 bases from J; bases unmatched to any gene: 8. As DNA, the CDR3 is TGTGCCAGCAGCGTAGATTCGGAGCGGGGGGTAAAAAACATTCAGTACTTC. It yields the protein CASSVDSERGVKNIQYF.

A single count supports this clonotype. V usage is TRBV7-9 and J usage is TRBJ1-1; D call uncertain. V was pared by 4 bases and J by 0 bases, with 15 bases between. Per germline, CDR1 SEHNR and CDR2 FQNEAQ (reference sequence). The CDR3 is 16 residues long. CDR3 in amino acids: CASSSPTWELNTEAFF. CDR3 in DNA: TGTGCCAGCAGCTCTCCCACATGGGAGCTGAACACTGAAGCTTTCTTT.

This clonotype was picked up a small number of times. The V call is TRBV6-5, the J call TRBJ1-2; D uncertain. CDR1 and CDR2 (germline): MNHEY, SVGAGI. The CDR3 extends over 17 amino acids. Trimming left V 6 bases short and J 0 bases short, with 20 bases between. CDR3 DNA: TGTGCCAGCAGCCGATTAGATCGGGCAGTAGCTAACTATGGCTACACCTTC. This codes for CASSRLDRAVANYGYTF.

The chain couples TRBV5-6 to TRBJ1-1, with D hard to call. Germline CDR1 reads SGHDT; CDR2 reads YYEEEE. Trimming shortened V by 6 bases and J by 0 bases, and 12 bases separated the two germline ends. The CDR3 is 14 residues long. This CDR3 is CASTAPLLNTEAFF. CDR3 DNA sequence: TGTGCCAGCACCGCCCCATTGTTGAACACTGAAGCTTTCTTT. The complete variable domain, with remaining parts taken from reference TRBV5-6 and TRBJ1-1, reads DAGVTQSPTHLIKTRGQQVTLRCSPKSGHDTVSWYQQALGQGPQFIFQYYEEEERQRGNFPDRFSGHQFPNYSSELNVNALLLGDSALYLCASTAPLLNTEAFFGQGTRLTVV.

This clonotype was observed a few times. V usage is TRBV4-3 and J usage is TRBJ2-1; 7 nucleotides match TRBD2. After removal of 2 bases from V and 9 bases from J, the junction contained 10 bases not matched to a gene. Germline V gene sequence: CDR1 LGHNA, CDR2 YSLEER. The CDR3 has 15 amino acids. The CDR3 loop is CASSQRTRRPSEQFF. The CDR3 DNA reads TGCGCCAGCAGCCAAAGGACTAGAAGGCCCAGTGAGCAGTTCTTC.

This clonotype was detected a few times. The chain links TRBV11-2 to TRBJ2-3; D is uncertain. Germline assignment: CDR1 SGHAT and CDR2 FQNNGV. V shed 7 bases and J shed 1 base, with 9 bases lying between them. The CDR3 consists of 13 residues. In DNA form, the CDR3 reads TGTGCCAGCACTCTTGGGGGCACAGATACGCAGTATTTT. It yields the protein CASTLGGTDTQYF.

There are a few counts of this clonotype. The V call is TRBV5-8, the J call TRBJ1-1, with D perhaps matching TRBD1 (6 bases). The CDR3 extends over 12 amino acids. CDR1 and CDR2 from the germline V gene are SGHTS and YDEGEE. Trimming took 4 bases from V and 4 from J, leaving 8 bases between them. CDR3 sequence: CASSGRGTEAFF. The CDR3 DNA reads TGTGCCAGCAGCGGCAGGGGCACTGAAGCTTTCTTT. The variable domain in full, with the rest retrieved from reference TRBV5-8 and TRBJ1-1, is EAGVTQSPTHLIKTRGQQATLRCSPISGHTSVYWYQQALGLGLQFLLWYDEGEERNRGNFPPRFSGRQFPNYSSELNVNALELEDSALYLCASSGRGTEAFFGQGTRLTVV.

This clonotype appeared a few times. The J gene is TRBJ2-7, the V gene TRBV7-9; 7 positions match TRBD1. V dropped 6 bases and J dropped 2; count of bases not matched to a gene: 4. The CDR3 totals 13 residues. The V gene's germline CDR1 is SEHNR and CDR2 FQNEAQ (reference sequence). The CDR3 nucleotides read TGTGCCAGCAGACGACAGGGCACCTACGAGCAGTACGTC. Encoded protein: CASRRQGTYEQYV.

The gene calls are TRBV4-2 and TRBJ1-4; possible D gene TRBD1, 6 bases. V dropped 0 bases and J dropped 7 bases, with 12 bases sitting between them. Germline CDR1 is LGHNA and CDR2 is YNFKEQ. The CDR3 consists of 15 residues. The CDR3 DNA is TGTGCCAGCAGCCAAGAAGAGGGGGGAGGTGAAAAACTGTTTTTT. It translates to CASSQEEGGGEKLFF.

The V gene is TRBV15, the J gene TRBJ2-1, with TRBD2 matching over 7 bases. V was pared by 1 base and J by 3 bases, with 6 bases of the junction left unmatched. CDR1 LNHNV and CDR2 YYDKDF come from the germline V gene (reference sequence). CDR3 length: 16 amino acids. Here the CDR3 reads CATSRVAGGFYNEQFF. The CDR3 nucleotides read TGTGCCACCAGCAGAGTTGCCGGGGGGTTCTACAATGAGCAGTTCTTC. Full variable domain (remainder filled in from reference TRBV15 and TRBJ2-1): DAMVIQNPRYQVTQFGKPVTLSCSQTLNHNVMYWYQQKSSQAPKLLFHYYDKDFNNEADTPDNFQSRRPNTSFCFLDIRSPGLGDTAMYLCATSRVAGGFYNEQFFGPGTRLTVL.